This T cell receptor beta chain was sequenced for a study of OX40 agonist ivuxolimab in advanced cancers. Background on the study: The dose-escalation group included hepatocellular carcinoma, melanoma, renal cell carcinoma and head and neck cancer.

From germline, CDR1 is SNHLY and CDR2 FYNNEI. The CDR3 spans 14 residues. V gave up 6 bases and J gave up 4 bases; unmatched junction bases: 3. Measured with immunoSEQ multiplex PCR; TCRdb has only the in-frame clones, and not every one. The table includes about 63,000 clones, over 60% detected once. General study results and limits: Doses of 0.1 to 3.0 mg/kg were accompanied by clonal expansion of CD4+ and CD8+ blood T cells by week 6.

Comment on this clone: Antigen unknown.

The chain recombines TRBV2 with TRBJ1-5; the match to TRBD1 covers 10 bases. The sequence came from an adult with an advanced solid tumor such as melanoma, head and neck, liver or kidney cancer. The material sequenced was CD4+ or CD8+ T cells sorted from blood, taken in a trial of the OX40 agonist ivuxolimab. CDR3 protein: CASRGTGENQPQHF. CDR3 coding DNA: TGTGCCAGCAGGGGGACAGGGGAAAATCAGCCCCAGCATTTT.